The 24 T cell receptor beta chains below come from one sample, sequenced in a study of blood T cells in healthy people across ages (dated by TCRdb to 2015 to 2017). The library came from 5' RACE. Sequencing was carried out with an Illumina HiSeq 2500. A second PCR of roughly 7 to 11 cycles was performed with a sample-barcoded 5' primer and a J-beta primer mix. The public reads were reanalyzed by TCRdb: fastp trimming at Q25, MiXCR alignment, in-frame beta chains only. Merged by CDR3 protein, the rows form single entries marked with the most common genes and DNA. Within this sample are 780,000 or so distinct CDR3 sequences, with about 56% of them counted one time only. In total, the top ten clones hold around a quarter of the sample. The sample taken for sequencing was blood. The receptor set was obtained from a man aged 35 to 55 in good health.

The chain is built from TRBV2 and TRBJ2-7; D is unresolved. CDR3 length equals 14 residues. Per germline, CDR1 SNHLY and CDR2 FYNNEI. V shed 6 bases and J shed 6 bases, with 18 bases lying between them. CDR3 sequence: CASSLLVGNLEQYF. In DNA form, the CDR3 reads TGTGCCAGCAGCCTACTTGTGGGGAATCTCGAGCAGTACTTC. Full variable domain (rest looked up from reference TRBV2 and TRBJ2-7): EPEVTQTPSHQVTQMGQEVILRCVPISNHLYFYWYRQILGQKVEFLVSFYNNEISEKSEIFDDQFSVERPDGSNFTLKIRSTKLEDSAMYFCASSLLVGNLEQYFGPGTRLTVT.

The V call is TRBV24-1, the J call TRBJ2-6, with 8 bases matching TRBD2. V lost 9 bases and J lost 0; bases outside the gene matches: 9. Per germline, CDR1 KGHDR and CDR2 SFDVKD. This CDR3 comprises 17 residues. DNA for the CDR3: TGTGCCACCGCTAGCGGACTAGCCAGCTCTGGGGCCAACGTCCTGACTTTC. It specifies CATASGLASSGANVLTF.

The V and J genes are TRBV6-1 and TRBJ1-5; D gene ambiguous. The V gene lost 2 bases and the J gene lost 4 bases, with 6 bases spanning the gap. Germline V gene sequence: CDR1 MNHNS, CDR2 SASEGT. The CDR3 consists of 13 residues. CDR3: CASSERRNQPQHF. In DNA, the CDR3 is TGTGCCAGCAGTGAACGGAGGAATCAGCCCCAGCATTTT.

This clonotype was observed a single time. V and J are TRBV7-8 and TRBJ2-4; TRBD2 matches 10 bases. The end of the DNA is better explained by TRBJ2-7, so the J call may be wrong. Germline CDR1 reads SGHVS; CDR2 reads FQNEAQ. This CDR3 contains 15 residues. This CDR3 is CASSLPASGSGEQYF. CDR3 coding DNA: TGTGCCAGCAGCTTACCGGCTAGCGGGAGTGGCGAGCAGTACTTC.

This clonotype was counted only a few times. The chain carries TRBV11-2 and TRBJ2-5; possible D gene TRBD1, 5 bases. Trimming pared 1 base from V and 5 bases from J, leaving 11 bases between. The germline gives CDR1 SGHAT, CDR2 FQNNGV. CDR3 length: 14 residues. CDR3 loop: CASSLAGNRETQYF. Written as DNA, the CDR3 is TGTGCCAGCAGCTTAGCAGGGAATCGCGAGACCCAGTACTTC.

The J gene is TRBJ2-2, the V gene TRBV18, with TRBD2 identical over 10 bases. This CDR3 comprises 17 residues. J was trimmed by 5 bases and V by 1 base; bases with no gene match: 7. Germline V gene sequence: CDR1 KGHSH, CDR2 LQKENI. For the CDR3, the DNA is TGTGCCAGCTCACCACTAGCGGGAGGTCAAGCAACCGGGGAGCTGTTTTTT. Protein sequence: CASSPLAGGQATGELFF.

The V call is TRBV7-9, the J call TRBJ2-5, with D perhaps matching TRBD1 (6 bases). Trimming left V 6 bases short and J 5 bases short, with 28 bases between. The CDR3 length is 18 residues. Germline V gene lookup returns CDR1 SEHNR and CDR2 FQNEAQ (reference sequence). The CDR3 DNA reads as TGTGCCAGCAGACCCCGAGGTGGTACAGGGAGATTTGGGGAGACCCAGTACTTC. Translation: CASRPRGGTGRFGETQYF.

V and J are TRBV12-3 or TRBV12-4 and TRBJ2-7; 11 positions match TRBD2. V lost 3 bases and J lost 6; bases outside the gene matches: 7. This CDR3 region has 15 residues. In DNA, the CDR3 is TGTGCCAGCAGTTTGACTAGCGGGAAATTTAGCGAGCAGTACTTC. This translates into CASSLTSGKFSEQYF.

This chain uses TRBV20-1 with TRBJ2-7, with 14 bases that match TRBD2. The CDR3 extends over 18 amino acids. Germline loops: CDR1 DFQATT, CDR2 SNEGSKA (reference sequence). V lost 3 bases, J lost 5 bases, and 15 bases stayed unmatched. The CDR3 spells CSASGAGLAGELVDEQYF. The CDR3 coding sequence is TGCAGTGCTAGCGGAGCGGGACTAGCGGGAGAACTAGTTGACGAGCAGTACTTC.

The chain joins TRBV29-1 to TRBJ1-2, with TRBD1 matching over 8 bases. V was clipped by 3 bases and J by 6 bases; unmatched bases: 3. The germline CDR1 and CDR2 sequences are SQVTM and ANQGSEA. The CDR3 has 12 residues. The CDR3, as DNA: TGCAGCGTTGATCAGGGGGCTGATGGCTACACCTTC. It yields the protein CSVDQGADGYTF.

The V and J genes are TRBV5-1 and TRBJ2-5; possible D gene TRBD2, 5 bases. Germline loops: CDR1 SGHRS, CDR2 YFSETQ. The CDR3 is 14 amino acids. The V end lost 4 bases, the J end lost 3 bases, and 13 bases lay between the germline ends. CDR3 bases: TGCGCCAGCAGCCCGAATTTCGGGGAAGAGACCCAGTACTTC. Protein sequence: CASSPNFGEETQYF.

The chain is built from TRBV12-3 or TRBV12-4 and TRBJ2-7; D is uncertain. Trimming took off 6 bases at V and 9 bases at J, with 18 bases between the two ends. The CDR3 loop spans 13 amino acids. The CDR3 sequence: CASSQGKYERQYF. CDR3 nucleotides: TGTGCCAGCAGCCAAGGCAAGTACGAGCGGCAGTACTTC.

The chain is built from TRBV25-1 and TRBJ2-5, with 10 bases that match TRBD1. CDR1 is MGHDK and CDR2 is SYGVNS in the germline V gene. Germline trimming cut 6 bases from V and 7 bases from J; bases unmatched to any gene: 11. This CDR3 is built from 15 residues. CDR3 region: CASRVPGTGEGTQYF. In DNA, the CDR3 is TGTGCCAGCAGGGTCCCCGGGACAGGGGAGGGGACCCAGTACTTC.

A word on this clonotype: The junction does not match germline at one end; this may be a read error. This chain joins TRBV4-2 and TRBJ2-1; 8 positions agree with TRBD2. The CDR3 is 17 amino acids. The germline V gene has CDR1 LGHNA and CDR2 YNFKEQ. CDR3 sequence (DNA): TGTGCCTGCAGCCAAGATTCGACTAGCGTCTTCTACAATGAGCAGTTCTTC. Translation: CACSQDSTSVFYNEQFF.

This rearrangement joins TRBV29-1 to TRBJ2-3, with TRBD2 matching 11 bases. Germline V CDR1 and CDR2: SQVTM, ANQGSEA. The length of the CDR3 is 15 residues. J was trimmed by 1 base and V by 4 bases; bases with no gene match: 4. CDR3 bases: TGCAGCGTTGGAAATAGCGGGAGGGGCACAGATACGCAGTATTTT. This translates into CSVGNSGRGTDTQYF.

This clonotype was observed a few times. The chain is built from TRBV5-1 and TRBJ2-1; TRBD2 matches at 10 bases. The CDR3 extends over 14 amino acids. Per the germline V gene, CDR1 is SGHRS and CDR2 is YFSETQ. The V segment lost 4 bases and the J segment 7 bases; nucleotides outside the gene matches: 5. CDR3: CASSPQTSGNEQFF. DNA for the CDR3: TGCGCCAGCAGCCCCCAGACTAGCGGGAATGAGCAGTTCTTC.

The rearrangement links TRBV20-1 to TRBJ2-1; a possible D gene is TRBD2 (5 bases). The CDR3 contains 12 residues. From germline, CDR1 is DFQATT and CDR2 SNEGSKA (reference sequence). With 5 bases removed from V and 7 bases from J, the gap between germline ends came to 12 bases. The CDR3 nucleotides read TGCAGTGCTCCGGGGAAGCGGAATGAGCAGTTCTTC. Protein sequence: CSAPGKRNEQFF.

The chain employs TRBV21-1 and TRBJ2-1; TRBD1 is the table's D call, not checked against the DNA. TRBV21-1 has pseudogene status. The CDR3 consists of 16 residues. CDR3 DNA: TGTGCCAGCAGCGTTGACCGGGACAGGGTTGGTGATGAGCAGTTCTTC. Protein product: CASSVDRDRVGDEQFF.

The chain couples TRBV7-2 to TRBJ2-1, with 11 bases lining up with TRBD2. Germline CDR1 reads SGHTA; CDR2 reads FQGNSA. V lost 5 bases, J lost 8 bases, and 14 bases stayed unmatched. CDR3 length: 17 amino acids. The CDR3 region is CASSPRPGTSGGDEQFF. CDR3 sequence (DNA): TGTGCCAGCAGCCCGAGACCCGGGACTAGCGGCGGCGATGAGCAGTTCTTC.

The CDR3 sequence is CASSSQNSGELFF. CDR3 DNA sequence: TGTGCCAGCAGCTCACAGAATTCCGGGGAGCTGTTTTTT. The J gene is TRBJ2-2, the V gene TRBV7-9; D remains ambiguous. Germline V gene sequence: CDR1 SEHNR, CDR2 FQNEAQ (reference sequence). Trimming left V 4 bases short and J 6 bases short, with 9 bases between. The CDR3 has 13 residues.

This clonotype came up a few times. The gene calls are TRBV28 and TRBJ2-1, with D perhaps TRBD2 (6 bases). This CDR3 comprises 14 residues. Trimming shortened V by 2 bases and J by 4 bases, and 9 bases separated the two germline ends. Germline CDR1 is MDHEN and CDR2 is SYDVKM. In DNA, the CDR3 is TGTGCCAGCAGTTTACGCGGGACTTACAATGAGCAGTTCTTC. Amino acid sequence: CASSLRGTYNEQFF.

The V gene is TRBV10-3, the J gene TRBJ2-3, with D hard to call. CDR1 ENHRY and CDR2 SYGVKD come from the germline V gene. The CDR3 extends over 15 amino acids. V was shortened by 6 bases and J by 2 bases, with 15 bases between the two germline ends. CDR3 DNA: TGTGCCATCAGGAGCGCTTCCCAGATCACAGATACGCAGTATTTT. It codes for CAIRSASQITDTQYF.

V gene TRBV27 combines with J gene TRBJ1-5; TRBD1 matches at 8 bases. The length of the CDR3 is 20 residues. Germline V gene data show CDR1 as MNHEY and CDR2 as SMNVEV (reference sequence). V gave up 5 bases and J gave up 2 bases; unmatched junction bases: 20. CDR3 DNA sequence: TGTGCCAGCAGTCCGCTCGGGACAGGAAGTAACCCTTTAGGCAATCAGCCCCAGCATTTT. It codes for CASSPLGTGSNPLGNQPQHF.

The sample holds one count of this clonotype. V is TRBV29-1 and J is TRBJ1-1, with 8 nucleotides matching TRBD1. Germline loops: CDR1 SQVTM, CDR2 ANQGSEA. The J segment lost 7 bases and the V segment lost 6 bases, leaving 10 bases of the junction unmatched. This CDR3 region has 13 residues. The CDR3 DNA reads as TGCAGCGTGAACCCAGGGGGCGGGGGTGAAGCTTTCTTT. Translating gives CSVNPGGGGEAFF.